These T cell receptor beta chains were read from a single sample in a study of vaccination and CD4 T cells after COVID-19. For these TCRs, the target antigens are not known. A single record per CDR3 protein comes from TCRdb applying MiXCR to the PCR reads. The data contain fewer than 25,000 distinct CDR3 sequences, around half of them singletons. The sample was CD4+ T cells from blood, cultured in vitro. These receptors were taken from a human donor who had recovered from COVID-19. CDR3s include the opening cysteine and the closing phenylalanine or tryptophan. D genes are given only for firm matches. Clone size is not always given. Where it is, it says once, few, many or a class for expanded clones.

D gene	clone size	V gene	J gene	CDR3 protein	CDR3 DNA
-	medium-sized	TRBV10-3	TRBJ1-5	CAISPVRGGPNQPQHF	TGTGCCATCAGTCCCGTTCGAGGGGGACCAAATCAGCCCCAGCATTTT
-	few	TRBV6-1	TRBJ1-2	CASITNYGYTF	TGTGCCAGCATAACCAACTATGGCTACACCTTC
TRBD1	-	TRBV6-1	TRBJ1-1	CASSPVPGQGLKTEAFF	TGTGCCAGCAGTCCCGTCCCGGGACAGGGGTTAAAAACTGAAGCTTTCTTT
TRBD1	-	TRBV12-3/TRBV12-4	TRBJ1-5	CASSRDRVKPQHF	TGTGCCAGCAGTAGGGACAGGGTTAAGCCCCAGCATTTT
TRBD2	few	TRBV20-1	TRBJ2-3	CSAMTGLAGDQDTQYF	TGCAGTGCCATGACCGGACTAGCGGGAGATCAAGATACGCAGTATTTT
-	-	TRBV6-1	TRBJ1-6	CASSEANPSNNSPLHF	TGTGCCAGCAGTGAGGCAAACCCGTCGAATAATTCACCCCTCCACTTT
-	few	TRBV10-1	TRBJ2-2	CASRARTTGELFF	TGCGCCAGCAGGGCCAGGACGACCGGGGAGCTGTTTTTT
-	-	TRBV11-2	TRBJ2-4	CASSTRQAHSGNIQYF	TGTGCCAGCAGCACTCGACAGGCCCATAGTGGGAACATTCAGTACTTC
TRBD1	few	TRBV7-9	TRBJ2-3	CASSSFLQGSTDTQYF	TGTGCCAGCAGCTCTTTTTTACAGGGGAGCACAGATACGCAGTATTTT
-	-	TRBV5-4	TRBJ2-5	CASSDSGGGQETQYF	TGTGCCAGCAGCGATAGCGGAGGGGGCCAAGAGACCCAGTACTTC
-	-	TRBV7-8	TRBJ2-7	CASSFHRVRYEQYF	TGTGCCAGCAGCTTCCACAGGGTGCGGTACGAGCAGTACTTC
-	-	TRBV28	TRBJ2-3	CASSGSDTTSTDTQYF	TGTGCCAGCAGTGGATCGGACACGACTAGCACAGATACGCAGTATTTT
-	-	TRBV28	TRBJ2-5	CATQDSEETQYF	TGTGCCACCCAAGACTCCGAGGAGACCCAGTACTTC
TRBD2	-	TRBV5-1	TRBJ2-7	CASSPRLAGAYEQYF	TGCGCCAGCAGCCCCAGACTAGCGGGAGCCTACGAGCAGTACTTC
TRBD2	-	TRBV11-3	TRBJ2-7	CASSPSAGTSVTYEQYF	TGTGCCAGCAGCCCCTCCGCCGGGACTAGCGTAACCTACGAGCAGTACTTC
TRBD1	once	TRBV5-4	TRBJ1-2	CASSSFDRESGYTF	TGTGCCAGCAGCTCTTTCGACAGGGAAAGTGGCTACACCTTC
TRBD1	-	TRBV28	TRBJ2-7	CASSSWTGEYEQYF	TGTGCCAGCAGTTCCTGGACAGGGGAATACGAGCAGTACTTC
-	-	TRBV30	TRBJ1-2	CAWSVGWGGRGLGYTF	TGTGCCTGGAGTGTAGGATGGGGCGGAAGAGGTCTTGGCTACACCTTC
-	-	TRBV21-1	TRBJ2-1	CASSKEGRSSYNEQFF	TGTGCCAGCAGCAAAGAGGGGCGGAGCTCCTACAATGAGCAGTTCTTC
-	few	TRBV2	TRBJ2-2	CASSVVSNIGELFF	TGTGCCAGCAGTGTAGTGTCTAACATCGGGGAGCTGTTTTTT
-	few	TRBV6-2/TRBV6-3	TRBJ1-1	CASSYLEETEAFF	TGTGCCAGCAGTTACCTAGAGGAGACTGAAGCTTTCTTT
-	few	TRBV24-1	TRBJ2-1	CATSDPAAGRGNEQFF	TGTGCCACCAGTGATCCGGCGGCGGGCCGAGGCAATGAGCAGTTCTTC
TRBD1	few	TRBV27	TRBJ1-5	CASRGRDRGGHNQPQHF	TGTGCCAGCAGGGGGAGAGACAGGGGAGGGCACAATCAGCCCCAGCATTTT